The T cell receptor beta chain under discussion was sequenced for a study of blood T cell repertoires in COVID-19. Study information: Sample material is recorded as cDNA or gDNA derived from T cells, B-cell-depleted T cells, or PBMCs.

CDR1 is MNHEY and CDR2 is SMNVEV in the germline V gene (reference sequence). The CDR3 covers 15 residues. V lost 3 bases to trimming and J lost 7 bases, with 16 bases between them. Measured with immunoSEQ multiplex PCR; TCRdb has only the in-frame clones, and not every one. The sample shows under 200,000 clones, 70% to 90% of them seen only once. The clonotype originates from a man aged 35 to 55 with acute or convalescent COVID-19. This rearrangement joins TRBV27 to TRBJ2-1; D possibly corresponds to TRBD2 (6 bases). The material sequenced was peripheral blood. CDR3 DNA: TGTGCCAGCAGTTTGGGGAGGCAAGCTAGGAATGAGCAGTTCTTC. Its translation: CASSLGRQARNEQFF.